The present entry profiles one T cell receptor (beta chain) with its context. The data stem from a study of CD8 T cells in ankylosing spondylitis. In TCRdb, the 5' RACE reads were re-called with MiXCR into one record per CDR3 protein. The table shows around 25,000 distinct CDR3 sequences, with 10% to 15% occurring only once. Trimming removed 3 bases from V and 4 bases from J; junction bases left unmatched: 7. This CDR3 region has 16 residues. Per germline, CDR1 SGHRS and CDR2 YFSETQ. Source material: blood. The chain carries TRBV5-1 and TRBJ2-1, with 10 positions matching TRBD2. The TCR was taken from a male donor with ankylosing spondylitis or in good health (not recorded which). The CDR3 DNA sequence: TGCGCCAGCAGCTCCATCGCTAGCGGGGGATACAATGAGCAGTTCTTC. Its translation: CASSSIASGGYNEQFF.